This T cell receptor beta chain was observed in a study of cytomegalovirus exposure and HLA in healthy donors. Only in-frame clones appear in the TCRdb table, and some are missing; sequencing was by immunoSEQ multiplex PCR. The data show 100,000 to 150,000 clones, with about nine tenths seen just once and 1.4% held by the top ten. V was cut by 0 bases and J by 3 bases, with 10 bases left in between. This CDR3 is built from 15 residues. Germline CDR1 is SGHDT and CDR2 is YYEEEE. The origin of this receptor is a man aged 25-40 years in good health and CMV-seronegative. The sequenced sample was PBMCs. The chain joins TRBV5-6 to TRBJ2-1; D is unresolved. CDR3 sequence: CASSLAHYLYNEQFF. CDR3 bases: TGTGCCAGCAGCTTGGCCCACTACCTCTACAATGAGCAGTTCTTC.